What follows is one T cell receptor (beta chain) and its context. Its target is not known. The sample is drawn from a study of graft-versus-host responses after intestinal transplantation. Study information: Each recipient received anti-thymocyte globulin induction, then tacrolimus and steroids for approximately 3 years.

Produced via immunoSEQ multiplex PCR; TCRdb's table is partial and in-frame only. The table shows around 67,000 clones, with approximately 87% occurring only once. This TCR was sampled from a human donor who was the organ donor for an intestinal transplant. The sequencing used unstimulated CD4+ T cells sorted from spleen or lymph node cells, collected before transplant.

The CDR3 DNA follows: TGTGCCAGCAGCCCCCGGACTTTCTCCCCCGGGGAGCTGTTTTTT. The encoded protein is CASSPRTFSPGELFF. V and J are TRBV7-2 and TRBJ2-2; possible D gene TRBD2, 5 bases. The germline gives CDR1 SGHTA, CDR2 FQGNSA. The CDR3 length is 15 residues. The ends were cut back, 5 bases at V and 6 bases at J, with 16 bases in the middle.